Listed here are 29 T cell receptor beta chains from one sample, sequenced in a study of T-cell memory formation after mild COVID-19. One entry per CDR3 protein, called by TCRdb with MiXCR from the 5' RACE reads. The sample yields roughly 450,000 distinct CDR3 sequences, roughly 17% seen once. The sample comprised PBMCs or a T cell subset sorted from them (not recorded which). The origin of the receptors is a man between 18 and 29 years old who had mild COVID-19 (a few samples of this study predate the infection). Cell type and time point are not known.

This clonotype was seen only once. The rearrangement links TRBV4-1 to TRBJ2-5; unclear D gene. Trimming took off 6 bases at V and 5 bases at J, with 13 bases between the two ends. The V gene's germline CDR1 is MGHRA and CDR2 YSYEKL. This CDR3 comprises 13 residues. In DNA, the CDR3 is TGCGCCAGCAGTTCACGCTCGACGGAGACCCAGTACTTC. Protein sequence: CASSSRSTETQYF.

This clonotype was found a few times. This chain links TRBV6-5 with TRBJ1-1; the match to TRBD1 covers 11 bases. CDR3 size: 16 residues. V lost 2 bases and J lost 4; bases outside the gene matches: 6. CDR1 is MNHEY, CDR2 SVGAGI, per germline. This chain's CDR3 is CASSYQRGTGGTEAFF. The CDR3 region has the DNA TGTGCCAGCAGTTACCAACGAGGGACAGGGGGCACTGAAGCTTTCTTT.

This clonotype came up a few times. The CDR3 is CATQGAGFPTDTQYF. The CDR3 bases are TGTGCCACCCAGGGGGCGGGGTTCCCCACAGATACGCAGTATTTT. The chain uses TRBV27 and TRBJ2-3; 8 bases align to TRBD1. Germline V gene sequence: CDR1 MNHEY, CDR2 SMNVEV (reference sequence). The CDR3 is made up of 15 amino acids. The V and J ends lost 10 bases and 2 bases, in that order; junction bases with no gene match: 11.

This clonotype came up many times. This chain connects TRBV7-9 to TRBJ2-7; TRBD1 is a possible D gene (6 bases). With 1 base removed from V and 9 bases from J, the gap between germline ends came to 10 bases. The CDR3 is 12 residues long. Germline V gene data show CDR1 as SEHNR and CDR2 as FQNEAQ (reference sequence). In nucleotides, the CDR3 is TGTGCCAGCAGCTTAGAGGGGGAGCGGCAGTACGTC. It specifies CASSLEGERQYV.

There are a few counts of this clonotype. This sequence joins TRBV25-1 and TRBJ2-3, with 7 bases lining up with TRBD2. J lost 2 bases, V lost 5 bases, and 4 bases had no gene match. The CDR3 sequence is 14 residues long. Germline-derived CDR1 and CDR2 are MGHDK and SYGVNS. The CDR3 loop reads CASSTSEVTDTQYF. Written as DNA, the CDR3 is TGTGCCAGCAGTACTAGCGAGGTCACAGATACGCAGTATTTT.

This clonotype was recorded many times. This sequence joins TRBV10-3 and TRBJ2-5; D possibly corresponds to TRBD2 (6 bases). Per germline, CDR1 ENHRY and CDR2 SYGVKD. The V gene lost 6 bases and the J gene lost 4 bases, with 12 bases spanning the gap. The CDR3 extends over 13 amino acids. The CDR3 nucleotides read TGTGCCATCAGGGGACTCGTAACAGAGACCCAGTACTTC. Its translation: CAIRGLVTETQYF.

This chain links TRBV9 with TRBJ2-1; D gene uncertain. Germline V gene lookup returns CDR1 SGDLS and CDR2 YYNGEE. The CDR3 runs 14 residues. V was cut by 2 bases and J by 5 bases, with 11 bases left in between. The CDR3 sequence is CASSVTFWNNEQFF. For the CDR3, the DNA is TGTGCCAGCAGCGTCACTTTCTGGAACAATGAGCAGTTCTTC.

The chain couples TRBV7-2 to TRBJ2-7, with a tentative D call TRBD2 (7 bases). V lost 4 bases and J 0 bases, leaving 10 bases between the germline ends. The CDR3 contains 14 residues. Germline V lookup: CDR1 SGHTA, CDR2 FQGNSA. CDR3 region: CASSSRGGSYEQYF. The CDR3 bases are TGTGCCAGCAGCTCTAGGGGGGGCTCCTACGAGCAGTACTTC. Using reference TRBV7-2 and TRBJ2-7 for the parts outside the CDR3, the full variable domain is GAGVSQSPSNKVTEKGKDVELRCDPISGHTALYWYRQSLGQGLEFLIYFQGNSAPDKSGLPSDRFSAERTGGSVSTLTIQRTQQEDSAVYLCASSSRGGSYEQYFGPGTRLTVT.

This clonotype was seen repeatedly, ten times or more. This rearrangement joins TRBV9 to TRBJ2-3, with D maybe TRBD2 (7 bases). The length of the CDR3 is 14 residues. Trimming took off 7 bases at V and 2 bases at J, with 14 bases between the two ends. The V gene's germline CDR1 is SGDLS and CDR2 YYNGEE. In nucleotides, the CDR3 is TGTGCCAGCGGCCGCGGGGGCCTCACAGATACGCAGTATTTT. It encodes CASGRGGLTDTQYF. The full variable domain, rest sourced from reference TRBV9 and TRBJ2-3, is DSGVTQTPKHLITATGQRVTLRCSPRSGDLSVYWYQQSLDQGLQFLIQYYNGEERAKGNILERFSAQQFPDLHSELNLSSLELGDSALYFCASGRGGLTDTQYFGPGTRLTVL.

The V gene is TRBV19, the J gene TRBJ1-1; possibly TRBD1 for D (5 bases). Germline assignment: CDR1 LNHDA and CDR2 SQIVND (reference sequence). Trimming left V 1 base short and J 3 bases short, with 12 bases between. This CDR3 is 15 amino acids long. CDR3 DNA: TGTGCCAGTAGTATAGTCGGAGGGGCGGACACTGAAGCTTTCTTT. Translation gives CASSIVGGADTEAFF.

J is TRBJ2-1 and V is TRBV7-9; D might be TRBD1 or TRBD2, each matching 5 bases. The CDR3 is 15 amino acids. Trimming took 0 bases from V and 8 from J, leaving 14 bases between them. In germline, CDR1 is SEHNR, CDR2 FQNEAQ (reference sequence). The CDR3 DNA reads TGTGCCAGCAGCTTAGCCGGGACCCAGTTCCATGAGCAGTTCTTC. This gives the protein CASSLAGTQFHEQFF.

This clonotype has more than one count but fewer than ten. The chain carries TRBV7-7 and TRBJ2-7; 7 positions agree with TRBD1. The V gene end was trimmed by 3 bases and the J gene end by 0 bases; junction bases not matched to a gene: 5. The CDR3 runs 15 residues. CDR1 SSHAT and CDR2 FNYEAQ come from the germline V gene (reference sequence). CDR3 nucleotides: TGTGCCAGCAGCTTGGGGACAGCGAGCTCCTACGAGCAGTACTTC. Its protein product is CASSLGTASSYEQYF.

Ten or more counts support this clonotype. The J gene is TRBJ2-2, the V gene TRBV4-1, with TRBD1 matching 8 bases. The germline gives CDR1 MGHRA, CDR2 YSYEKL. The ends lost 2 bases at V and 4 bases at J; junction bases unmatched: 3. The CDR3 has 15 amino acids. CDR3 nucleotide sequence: TGCGCCAGCAGCCAACCCGGACAGGGCACCGGGGAGCTGTTTTTT. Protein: CASSQPGQGTGELFF.

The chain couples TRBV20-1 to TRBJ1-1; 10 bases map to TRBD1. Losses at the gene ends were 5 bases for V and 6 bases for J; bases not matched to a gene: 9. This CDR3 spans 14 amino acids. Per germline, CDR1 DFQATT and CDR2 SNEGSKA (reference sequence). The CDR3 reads CSAPPGTGVPEAFF. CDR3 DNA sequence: TGCAGTGCTCCCCCGGGGACAGGGGTCCCTGAAGCTTTCTTT.

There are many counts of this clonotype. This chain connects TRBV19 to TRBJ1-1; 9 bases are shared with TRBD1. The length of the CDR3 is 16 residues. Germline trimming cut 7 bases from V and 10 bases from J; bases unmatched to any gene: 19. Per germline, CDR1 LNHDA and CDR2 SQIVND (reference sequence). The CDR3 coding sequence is TGTGCCAGTATCGGGACAGGGTCTCGAGTATCAGGGGGAGCTTTCTTT. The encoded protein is CASIGTGSRVSGGAFF. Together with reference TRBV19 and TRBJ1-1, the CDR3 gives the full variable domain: DGGITQSPKYLFRKEGQNVTLSCEQNLNHDAMYWYRQDPGQGLRLIYYSQIVNDFQKGDIAEGYSVSREKKESFPLTVTSAQKNPTAFYLCASIGTGSRVSGGAFFGQGTRLTVV.

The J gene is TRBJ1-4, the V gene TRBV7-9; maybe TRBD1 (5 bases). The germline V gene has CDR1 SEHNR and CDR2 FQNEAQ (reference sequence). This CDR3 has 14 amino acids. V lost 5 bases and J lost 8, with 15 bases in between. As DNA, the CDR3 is TGTGCCAGCAGCGCCACAGGCCCGAGGGAAAAACTGTTTTTT. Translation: CASSATGPREKLFF.

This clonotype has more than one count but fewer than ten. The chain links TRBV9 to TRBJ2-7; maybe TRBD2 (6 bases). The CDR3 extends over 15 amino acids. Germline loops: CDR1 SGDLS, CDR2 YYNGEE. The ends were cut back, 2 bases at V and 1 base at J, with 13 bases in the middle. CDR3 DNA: TGTGCCAGCAGCGTTGGGACTGAACCATCCTACGAGCAGTACTTC. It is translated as CASSVGTEPSYEQYF.

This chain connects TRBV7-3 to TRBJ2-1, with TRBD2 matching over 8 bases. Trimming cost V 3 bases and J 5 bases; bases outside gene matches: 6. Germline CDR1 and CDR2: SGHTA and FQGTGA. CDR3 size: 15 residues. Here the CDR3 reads CASSFSGAGHNEQFF. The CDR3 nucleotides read TGTGCCAGCAGCTTTAGCGGGGCCGGTCACAATGAGCAGTTCTTC.

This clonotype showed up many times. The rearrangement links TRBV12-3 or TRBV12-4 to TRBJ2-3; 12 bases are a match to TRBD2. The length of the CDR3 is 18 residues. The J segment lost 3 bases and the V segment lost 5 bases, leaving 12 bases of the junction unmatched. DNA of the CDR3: TGTGCCAGCAGTCGCGACTGGGCTAGCGGGGGGGCTACAGATACGCAGTATTTT. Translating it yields CASSRDWASGGATDTQYF.

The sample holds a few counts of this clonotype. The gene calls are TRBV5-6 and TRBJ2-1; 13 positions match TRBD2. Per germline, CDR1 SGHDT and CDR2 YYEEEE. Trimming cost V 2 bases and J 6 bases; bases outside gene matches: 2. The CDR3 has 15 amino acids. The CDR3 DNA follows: TGTGCCAGCAGCTTAACTAGCGGGGGGGCCAATGAGCAGTTCTTC. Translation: CASSLTSGGANEQFF.

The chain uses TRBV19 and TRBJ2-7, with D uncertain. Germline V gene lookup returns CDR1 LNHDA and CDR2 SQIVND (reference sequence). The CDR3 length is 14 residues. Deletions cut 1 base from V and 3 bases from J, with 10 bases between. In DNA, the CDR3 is TGTGCCAGTAGTATAGCTGCGACCGGCTACGAGCAGTACTTC. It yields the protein CASSIAATGYEQYF.

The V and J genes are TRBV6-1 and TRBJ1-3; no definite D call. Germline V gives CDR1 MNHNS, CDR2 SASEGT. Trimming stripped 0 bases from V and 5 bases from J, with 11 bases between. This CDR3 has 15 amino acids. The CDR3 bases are TGTGCCAGCAGTGAAGCTCAGTTACCCCGAAACACCATATATTTT. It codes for CASSEAQLPRNTIYF.

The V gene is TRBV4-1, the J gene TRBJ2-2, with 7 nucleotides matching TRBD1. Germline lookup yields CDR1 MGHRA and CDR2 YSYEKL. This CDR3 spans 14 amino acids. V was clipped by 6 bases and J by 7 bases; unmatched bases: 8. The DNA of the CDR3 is TGCGCCAGCAGTCGTACAGGGGTGGTCGGGGAGCTGTTTTTT. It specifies CASSRTGVVGELFF.

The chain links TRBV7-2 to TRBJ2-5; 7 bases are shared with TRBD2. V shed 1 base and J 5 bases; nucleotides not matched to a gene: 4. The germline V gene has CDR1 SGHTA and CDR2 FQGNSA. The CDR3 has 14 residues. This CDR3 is CASSLVGGKETQYF. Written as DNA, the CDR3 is TGTGCCAGCAGCTTAGTCGGGGGGAAGGAGACCCAGTACTTC.

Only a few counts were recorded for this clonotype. The CDR3 nucleotides read TGTGCCAGCTCACCATCGGAGTCTGGGGCCAACGTCCTGACTTTC. Encoded protein: CASSPSESGANVLTF. This chain uses TRBV18 with TRBJ2-6; D is unclear. Trimming pared 2 bases from V and 1 base from J, leaving 6 bases between. CDR1 is KGHSH and CDR2 is LQKENI in the germline V gene. The CDR3 runs to 15 residues.

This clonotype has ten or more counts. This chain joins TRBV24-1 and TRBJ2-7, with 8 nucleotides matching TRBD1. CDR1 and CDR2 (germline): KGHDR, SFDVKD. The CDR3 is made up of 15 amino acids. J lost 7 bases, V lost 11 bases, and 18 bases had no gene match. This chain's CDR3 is CANLPKDREVREQYF. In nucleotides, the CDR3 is TGTGCCAACCTCCCCAAGGACAGGGAGGTGAGGGAGCAGTACTTC.

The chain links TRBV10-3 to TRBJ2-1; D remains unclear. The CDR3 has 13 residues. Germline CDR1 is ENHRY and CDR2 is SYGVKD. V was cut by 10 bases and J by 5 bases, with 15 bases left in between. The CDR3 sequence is CASTASANNEQFF. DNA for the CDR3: TGTGCCAGCACCGCGTCGGCGAACAATGAGCAGTTCTTC.

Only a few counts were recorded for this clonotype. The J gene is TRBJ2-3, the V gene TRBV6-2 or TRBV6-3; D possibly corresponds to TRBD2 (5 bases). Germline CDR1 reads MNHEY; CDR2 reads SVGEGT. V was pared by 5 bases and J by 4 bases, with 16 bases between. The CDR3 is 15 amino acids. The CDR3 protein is CASSPGESGADTQYF. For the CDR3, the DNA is TGTGCCAGCAGTCCCGGGGAAAGCGGCGCAGATACGCAGTATTTT.

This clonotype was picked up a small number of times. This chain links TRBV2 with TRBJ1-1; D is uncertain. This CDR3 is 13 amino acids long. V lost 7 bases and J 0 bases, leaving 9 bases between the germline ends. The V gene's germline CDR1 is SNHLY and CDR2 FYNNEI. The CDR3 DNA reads TGTGCCAGCACAGCGACACTGAACACTGAAGCTTTCTTT. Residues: CASTATLNTEAFF.